This TCR beta chain derives from a study of blood T cell repertoires in COVID-19. Authors' data handling: Using reference gene primer amplification, nucleated cell counts were estimated. TCRdb's copy holds only in-frame clones and misses some; the assay was immunoSEQ multiplex PCR. That table gives V, J and clone size, and the DNA gave D and trimming. This table has 250,000 to 350,000 clones, roughly 90% appearing once. Germline V gene data show CDR1 as MNHEY and CDR2 as SVGAGI. Trimming stripped 0 bases from V and 5 bases from J, with 16 bases between. The CDR3 has 16 amino acids. The receptor's source is a woman in her 30s with COVID-19, enrolled during active disease. V and J are TRBV6-5 and TRBJ1-1; weak D call: TRBD1 (6 bases). Sequencing was carried out using peripheral blood. In DNA, the CDR3 is TGTGCCAGCAGTTACTCGAGGGGGGGCGCGCGGACTGAAGCTTTCTTT. Translating gives CASSYSRGGARTEAFF.